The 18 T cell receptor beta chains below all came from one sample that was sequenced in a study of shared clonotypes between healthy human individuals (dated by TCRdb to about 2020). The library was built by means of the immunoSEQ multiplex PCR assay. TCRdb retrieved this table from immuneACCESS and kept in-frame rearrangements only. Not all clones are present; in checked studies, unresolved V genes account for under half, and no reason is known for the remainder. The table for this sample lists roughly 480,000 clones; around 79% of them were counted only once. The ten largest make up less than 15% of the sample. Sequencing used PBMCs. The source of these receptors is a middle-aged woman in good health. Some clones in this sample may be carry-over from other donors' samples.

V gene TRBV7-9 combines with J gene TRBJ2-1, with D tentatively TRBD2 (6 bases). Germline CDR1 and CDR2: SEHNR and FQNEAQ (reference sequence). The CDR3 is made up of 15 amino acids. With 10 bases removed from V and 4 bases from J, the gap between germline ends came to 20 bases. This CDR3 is CATSRKEGRYNEQFF. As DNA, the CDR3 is TGTGCCACCTCTCGGAAGGAGGGGAGGTACAATGAGCAGTTCTTC.

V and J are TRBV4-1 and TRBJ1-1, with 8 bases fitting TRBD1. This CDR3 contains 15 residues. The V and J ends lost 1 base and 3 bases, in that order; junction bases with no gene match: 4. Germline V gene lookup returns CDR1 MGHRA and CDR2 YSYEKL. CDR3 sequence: CASSQGQGAYTEAFF. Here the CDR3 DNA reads TGCGCCAGCAGCCAAGGGCAGGGGGCGTACACTGAAGCTTTCTTT.

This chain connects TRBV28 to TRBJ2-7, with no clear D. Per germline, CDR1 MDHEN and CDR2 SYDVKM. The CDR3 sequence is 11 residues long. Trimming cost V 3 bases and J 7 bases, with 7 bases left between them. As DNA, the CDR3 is TGTGCCAGCAGTTTGAGTTTTGAGCAGTACTTC. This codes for CASSLSFEQYF.

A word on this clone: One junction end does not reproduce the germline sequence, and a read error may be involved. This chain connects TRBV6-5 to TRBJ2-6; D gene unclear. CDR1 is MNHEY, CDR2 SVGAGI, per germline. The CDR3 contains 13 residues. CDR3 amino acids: CTSRSPGANVLTF. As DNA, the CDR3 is TGTACCAGCAGGAGTCCTGGGGCCAACGTCCTGACTTTC.

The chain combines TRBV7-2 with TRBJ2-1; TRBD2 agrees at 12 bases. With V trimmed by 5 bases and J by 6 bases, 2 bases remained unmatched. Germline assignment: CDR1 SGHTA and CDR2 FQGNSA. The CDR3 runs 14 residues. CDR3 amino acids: CASSPSGRANEQFF. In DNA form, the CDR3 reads TGTGCCAGCAGCCCTAGCGGGAGGGCCAATGAGCAGTTCTTC.

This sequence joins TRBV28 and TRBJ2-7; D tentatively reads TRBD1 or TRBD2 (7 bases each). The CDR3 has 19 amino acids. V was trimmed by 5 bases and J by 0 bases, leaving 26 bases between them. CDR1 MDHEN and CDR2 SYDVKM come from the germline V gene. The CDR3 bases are TGTGCCAGCAGTGCGACAGGGCCTCAGGGGGGGGGAACCTCCTACGAGCAGTACTTC. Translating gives CASSATGPQGGGTSYEQYF. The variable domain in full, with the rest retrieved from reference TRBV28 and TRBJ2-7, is DVKVTQSSRYLVKRTGEKVFLECVQDMDHENMFWYRQDPGLGLRLIYFSYDVKMKEKGDIPEGYSVSREKKERFSLILESASTNQTSMYLCASSATGPQGGGTSYEQYFGPGTRLTVT.

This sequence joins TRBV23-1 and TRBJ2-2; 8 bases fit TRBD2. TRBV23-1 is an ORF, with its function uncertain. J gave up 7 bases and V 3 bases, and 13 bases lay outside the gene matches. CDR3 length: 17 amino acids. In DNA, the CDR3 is TGCGCCAGCAGTCACCCCCTTAGCGGGAAAGTCAACGGGGAGCTGTTTTTT. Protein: CASSHPLSGKVNGELFF.

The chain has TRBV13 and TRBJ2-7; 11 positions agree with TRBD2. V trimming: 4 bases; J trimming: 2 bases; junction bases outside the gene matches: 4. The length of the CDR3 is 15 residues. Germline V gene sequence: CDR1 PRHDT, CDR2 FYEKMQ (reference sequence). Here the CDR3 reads CASSSGTSGTYEQYF. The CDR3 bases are TGTGCCAGCAGCTCAGGGACTAGCGGAACCTACGAGCAGTACTTC.

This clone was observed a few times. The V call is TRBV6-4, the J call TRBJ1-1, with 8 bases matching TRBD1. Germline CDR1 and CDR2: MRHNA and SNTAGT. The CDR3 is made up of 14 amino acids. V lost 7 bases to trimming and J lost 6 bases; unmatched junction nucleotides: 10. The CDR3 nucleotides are TGTGCCAGCAAGATAGGACAGGGTGAGTCTGAAGCTTTCTTT. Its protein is CASKIGQGESEAFF.

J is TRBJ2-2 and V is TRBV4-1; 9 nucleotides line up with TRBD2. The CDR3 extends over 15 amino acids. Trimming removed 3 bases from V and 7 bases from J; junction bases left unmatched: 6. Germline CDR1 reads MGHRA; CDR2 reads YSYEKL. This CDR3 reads CASSHSGGRGGELFF. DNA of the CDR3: TGCGCCAGCAGCCATAGCGGGGGCCGGGGCGGGGAGCTGTTTTTT.

The CDR3 DNA follows: TGTGCCAGCAGCCCTATAGCGGGAGGGCCGGGGAATGAGCAGTTCTTC. Encoded protein: CASSPIAGGPGNEQFF. The J gene is TRBJ2-1, the V gene TRBV9; 11 nucleotides agree with TRBD2. Trimming cost V 4 bases and J 7 bases; bases outside gene matches: 10. This CDR3 contains 16 residues. The V gene's germline CDR1 is SGDLS and CDR2 YYNGEE.

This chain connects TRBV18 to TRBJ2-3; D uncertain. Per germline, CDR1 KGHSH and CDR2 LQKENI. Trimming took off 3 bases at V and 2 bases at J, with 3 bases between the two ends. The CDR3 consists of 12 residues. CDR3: CASSPDTDTQYF. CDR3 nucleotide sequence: TGTGCCAGCTCACCTGACACAGATACGCAGTATTTT.

Here the CDR3 DNA reads TGTGCCAGCAGCATCGGACTAGCGGCAAACACCGGGGAGCTGTTTTTT. Translation gives CASSIGLAANTGELFF. This chain links TRBV11-2 with TRBJ2-2; 10 bases fit TRBD2. Germline V CDR1 and CDR2: SGHAT, FQNNGV. The CDR3 is made up of 16 amino acids. The V and J ends lost 5 bases and 2 bases, in that order; junction bases with no gene match: 5.

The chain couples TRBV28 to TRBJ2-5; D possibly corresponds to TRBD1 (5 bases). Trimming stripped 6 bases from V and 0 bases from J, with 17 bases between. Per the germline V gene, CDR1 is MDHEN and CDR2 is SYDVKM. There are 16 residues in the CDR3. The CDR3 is CASRSRVRDYQETQYF. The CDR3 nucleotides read TGTGCCAGCAGGTCCAGGGTCAGGGATTACCAAGAGACCCAGTACTTC.

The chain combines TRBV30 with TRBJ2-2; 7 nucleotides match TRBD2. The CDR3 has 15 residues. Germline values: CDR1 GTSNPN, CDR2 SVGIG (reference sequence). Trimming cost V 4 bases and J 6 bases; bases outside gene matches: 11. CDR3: CAWIPEGRVAGELFF. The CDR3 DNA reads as TGTGCCTGGATTCCAGAGGGGAGGGTCGCCGGGGAGCTGTTTTTT.

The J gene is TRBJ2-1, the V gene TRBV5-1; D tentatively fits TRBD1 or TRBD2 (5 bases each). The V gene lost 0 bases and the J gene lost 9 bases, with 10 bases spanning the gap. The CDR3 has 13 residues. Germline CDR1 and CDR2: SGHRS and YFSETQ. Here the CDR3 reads CASSLVPGAEQFF. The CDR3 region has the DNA TGCGCCAGCAGCTTGGTCCCCGGGGCTGAGCAGTTCTTC.

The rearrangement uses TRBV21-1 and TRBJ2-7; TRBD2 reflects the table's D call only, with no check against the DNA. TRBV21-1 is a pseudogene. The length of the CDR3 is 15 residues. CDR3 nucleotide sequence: TGTGCCAGCAGCAAACTAGCGGGGGACCGTTACGAGCAGTACTTC. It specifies CASSKLAGDRYEQYF.

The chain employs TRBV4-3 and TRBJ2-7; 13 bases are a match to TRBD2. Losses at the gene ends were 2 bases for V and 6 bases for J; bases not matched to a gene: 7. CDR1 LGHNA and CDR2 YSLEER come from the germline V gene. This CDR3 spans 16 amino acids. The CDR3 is CASSQSGTSGTGEQYF. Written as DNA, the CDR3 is TGCGCCAGCAGCCAATCCGGGACTAGCGGGACCGGCGAGCAGTACTTC.